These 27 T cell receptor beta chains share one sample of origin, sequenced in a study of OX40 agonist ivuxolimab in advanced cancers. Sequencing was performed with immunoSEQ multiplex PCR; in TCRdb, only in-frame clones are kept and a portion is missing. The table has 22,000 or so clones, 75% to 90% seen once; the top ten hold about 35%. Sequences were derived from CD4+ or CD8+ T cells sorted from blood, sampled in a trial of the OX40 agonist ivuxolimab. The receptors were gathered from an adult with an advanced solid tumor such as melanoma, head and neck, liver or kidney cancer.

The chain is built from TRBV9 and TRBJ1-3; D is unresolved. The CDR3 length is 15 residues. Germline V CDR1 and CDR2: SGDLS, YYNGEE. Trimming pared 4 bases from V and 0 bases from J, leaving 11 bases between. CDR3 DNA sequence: TGTGCCAGCAGCCCCGGACGGTACTCTGGAAACACCATATATTTT. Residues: CASSPGRYSGNTIYF.

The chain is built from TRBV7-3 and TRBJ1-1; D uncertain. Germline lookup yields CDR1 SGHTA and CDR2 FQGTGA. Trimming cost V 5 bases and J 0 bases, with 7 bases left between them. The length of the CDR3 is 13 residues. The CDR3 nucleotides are TGTGCCAGCAGCCTAGACATGAACACTGAAGCTTTCTTT. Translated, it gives CASSLDMNTEAFF.

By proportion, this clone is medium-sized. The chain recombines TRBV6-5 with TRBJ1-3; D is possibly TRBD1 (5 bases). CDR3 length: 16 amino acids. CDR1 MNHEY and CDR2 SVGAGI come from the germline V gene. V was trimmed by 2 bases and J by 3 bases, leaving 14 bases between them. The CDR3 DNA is TGTGCCAGCAGTTACCCCGGGAGGGGAGGTGGAAACACCATATATTTT. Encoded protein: CASSYPGRGGGNTIYF.

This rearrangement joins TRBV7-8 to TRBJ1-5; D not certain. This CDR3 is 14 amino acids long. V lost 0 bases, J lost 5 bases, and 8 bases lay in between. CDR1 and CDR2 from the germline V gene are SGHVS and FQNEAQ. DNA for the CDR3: TGTGCCAGCAGCTTAGCGGGAGCCTATCAGCCCCAGCATTTT. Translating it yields CASSLAGAYQPQHF.

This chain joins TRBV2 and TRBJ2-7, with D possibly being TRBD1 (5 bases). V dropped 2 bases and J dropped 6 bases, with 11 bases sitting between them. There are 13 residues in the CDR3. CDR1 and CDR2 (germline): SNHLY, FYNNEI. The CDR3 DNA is TGTGCCAGCAGTGAACCAGGGCTCGCCGAGCAGTACTTC. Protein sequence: CASSEPGLAEQYF.

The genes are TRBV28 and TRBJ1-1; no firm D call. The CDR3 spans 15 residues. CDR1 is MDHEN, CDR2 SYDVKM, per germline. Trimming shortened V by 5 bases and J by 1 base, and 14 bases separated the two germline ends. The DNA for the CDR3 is TGTGCCAGCAGTCCCAAAGAATACGGGAACACTGAAGCTTTCTTT. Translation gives CASSPKEYGNTEAFF.

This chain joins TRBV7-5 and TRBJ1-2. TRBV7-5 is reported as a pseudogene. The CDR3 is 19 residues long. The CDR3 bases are TGTGCCAGAAGCTTAGTGTGGTCAACCCTCCCCACCGGCCCAAGGGGCTACACCTTC. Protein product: CARSLVWSTLPTGPRGYTF.

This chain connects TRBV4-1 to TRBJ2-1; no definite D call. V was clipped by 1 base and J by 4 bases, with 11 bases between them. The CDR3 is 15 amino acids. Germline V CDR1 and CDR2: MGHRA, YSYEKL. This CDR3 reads CASSQVQQPYNEQFF. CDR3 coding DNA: TGCGCCAGCAGCCAAGTCCAGCAGCCATACAATGAGCAGTTCTTC.

Here the CDR3 DNA reads TGCACCAGCAGCCAGGGTGTTAGCGGGAGGTGGGACACCGGGGAGCTGTTTTTT. The encoded protein is CTSSQGVSGRWDTGELFF. The chain has TRBV1 and TRBJ2-2; the table gives TRBD2 as D, unverified against the DNA. TRBV1 is flagged as a pseudogene. This CDR3 spans 18 amino acids.

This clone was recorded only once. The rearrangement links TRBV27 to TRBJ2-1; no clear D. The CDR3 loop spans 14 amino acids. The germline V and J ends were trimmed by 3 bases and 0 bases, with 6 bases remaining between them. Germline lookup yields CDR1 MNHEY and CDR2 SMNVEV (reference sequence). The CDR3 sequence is CASSLVSSYNEQFF. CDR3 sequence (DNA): TGTGCCAGCAGTTTGGTGAGCTCCTACAATGAGCAGTTCTTC.

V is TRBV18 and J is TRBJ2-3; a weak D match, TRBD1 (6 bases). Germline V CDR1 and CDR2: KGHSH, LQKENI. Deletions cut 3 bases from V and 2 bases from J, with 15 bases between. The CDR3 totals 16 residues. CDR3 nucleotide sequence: TGTGCCAGCTCACCGATAACGGACAGTATCACAGATACGCAGTATTTT. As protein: CASSPITDSITDTQYF.

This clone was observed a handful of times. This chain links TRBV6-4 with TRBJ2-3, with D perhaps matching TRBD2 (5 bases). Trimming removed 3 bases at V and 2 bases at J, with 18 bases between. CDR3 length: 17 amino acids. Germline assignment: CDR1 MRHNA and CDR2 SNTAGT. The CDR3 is CASSESSLGDYTDTQYF. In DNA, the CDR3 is TGTGCCAGCAGTGAATCCTCTCTGGGAGATTACACAGATACGCAGTATTTT.

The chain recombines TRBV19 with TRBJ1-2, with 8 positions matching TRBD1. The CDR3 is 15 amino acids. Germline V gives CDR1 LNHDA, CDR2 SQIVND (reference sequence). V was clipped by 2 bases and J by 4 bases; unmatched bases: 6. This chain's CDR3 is CASSIMPGGAYGYTF. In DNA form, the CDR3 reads TGTGCCAGTAGTATAATGCCAGGGGGCGCCTATGGCTACACCTTC.

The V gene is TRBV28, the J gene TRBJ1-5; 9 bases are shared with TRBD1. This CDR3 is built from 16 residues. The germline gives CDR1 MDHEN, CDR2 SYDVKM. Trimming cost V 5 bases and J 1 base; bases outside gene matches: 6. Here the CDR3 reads CASSRLTGGSNQPQHF. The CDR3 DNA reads TGTGCCAGCAGTCGGCTGACAGGGGGGAGCAATCAGCCCCAGCATTTT. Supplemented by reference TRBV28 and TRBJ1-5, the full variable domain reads DVKVTQSSRYLVKRTGEKVFLECVQDMDHENMFWYRQDPGLGLRLIYFSYDVKMKEKGDIPEGYSVSREKKERFSLILESASTNQTSMYLCASSRLTGGSNQPQHFGDGTRLSIL.

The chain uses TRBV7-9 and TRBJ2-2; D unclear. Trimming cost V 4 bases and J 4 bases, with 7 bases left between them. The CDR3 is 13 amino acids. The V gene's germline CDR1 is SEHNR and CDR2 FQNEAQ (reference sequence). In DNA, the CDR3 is TGTGCCAGCAGCTCCAGTAGCACCGGGGAGCTGTTTTTT. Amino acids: CASSSSSTGELFF. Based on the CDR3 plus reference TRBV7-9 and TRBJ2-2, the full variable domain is DTGVSQNPRHKITKRGQNVTFRCDPISEHNRLYWYRQTLGQGPEFLTYFQNEAQLEKSRLLSDRFSAERPKGSFSTLEIQRTEQGDSAMYLCASSSSSTGELFFGEGSRLTVL.

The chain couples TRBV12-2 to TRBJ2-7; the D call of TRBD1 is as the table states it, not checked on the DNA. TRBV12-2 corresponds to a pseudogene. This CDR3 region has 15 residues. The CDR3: CASRPGQGVFYEQYF. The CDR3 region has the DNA TGTGCAAGTCGCCCCGGGCAGGGGGTTTTCTACGAGCAGTACTTC.

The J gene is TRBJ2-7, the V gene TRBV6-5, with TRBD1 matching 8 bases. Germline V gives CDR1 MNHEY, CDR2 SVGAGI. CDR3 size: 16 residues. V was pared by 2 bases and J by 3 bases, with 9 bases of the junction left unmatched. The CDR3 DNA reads TGTGCCAGCAGTTACGAAGCGGACAGGGTCCACTACGAGCAGTACTTC. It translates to CASSYEADRVHYEQYF.

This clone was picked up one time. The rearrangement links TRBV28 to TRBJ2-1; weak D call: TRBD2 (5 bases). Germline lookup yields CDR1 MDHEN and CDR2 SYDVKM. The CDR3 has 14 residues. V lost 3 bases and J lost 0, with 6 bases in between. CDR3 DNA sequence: TGTGCCAGCAGTTTCCGGGGCTCCTACAATGAGCAGTTCTTC. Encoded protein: CASSFRGSYNEQFF.

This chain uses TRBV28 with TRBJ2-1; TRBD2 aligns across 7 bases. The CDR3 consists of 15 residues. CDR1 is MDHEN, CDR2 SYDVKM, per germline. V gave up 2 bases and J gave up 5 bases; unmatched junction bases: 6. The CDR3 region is CASSLGLAANNEQFF. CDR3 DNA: TGTGCCAGCAGTTTAGGTCTAGCGGCCAACAATGAGCAGTTCTTC.

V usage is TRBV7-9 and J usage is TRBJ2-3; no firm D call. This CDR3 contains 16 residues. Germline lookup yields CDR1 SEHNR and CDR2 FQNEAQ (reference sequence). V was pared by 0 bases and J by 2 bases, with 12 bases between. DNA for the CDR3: TGTGCCAGCAGCTTAGCGCCGCAGCGTGTCACAGATACGCAGTATTTT. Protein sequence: CASSLAPQRVTDTQYF.

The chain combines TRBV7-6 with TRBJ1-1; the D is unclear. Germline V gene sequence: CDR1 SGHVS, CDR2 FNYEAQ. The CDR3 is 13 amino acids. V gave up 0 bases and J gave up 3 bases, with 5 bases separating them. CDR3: CASSLATYTEAFF. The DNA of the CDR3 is TGTGCCAGCAGCTTAGCCACGTACACTGAAGCTTTCTTT.

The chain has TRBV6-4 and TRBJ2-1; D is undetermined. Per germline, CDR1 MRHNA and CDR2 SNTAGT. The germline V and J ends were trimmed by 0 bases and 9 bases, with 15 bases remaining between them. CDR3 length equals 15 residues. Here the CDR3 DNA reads TGTGCCAGCAGTGACTCCGCAGAATCGAGGATTGAGCAGTTCTTC. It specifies CASSDSAESRIEQFF.

The DNA for the CDR3 is TGTGCCAGCAGCCCGCAACCGGGACAGTCCCCCCGGGCAAAAAACATTCAGTACTTC. Amino acids: CASSPQPGQSPRAKNIQYF. The V and J genes are TRBV5-8 and TRBJ2-4; 7 bases map to TRBD1. The CDR3 is 19 amino acids. CDR1 is SGHTS and CDR2 is YDEGEE in the germline V gene. V lost 4 bases to trimming and J lost 4 bases; unmatched junction nucleotides: 20.

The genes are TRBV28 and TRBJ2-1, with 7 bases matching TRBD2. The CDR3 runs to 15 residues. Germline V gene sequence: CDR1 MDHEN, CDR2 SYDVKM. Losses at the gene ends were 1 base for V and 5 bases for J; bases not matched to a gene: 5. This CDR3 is CASSLSASGDNEQFF. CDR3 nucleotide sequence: TGTGCCAGCAGTTTATCCGCTAGCGGAGACAATGAGCAGTTCTTC.

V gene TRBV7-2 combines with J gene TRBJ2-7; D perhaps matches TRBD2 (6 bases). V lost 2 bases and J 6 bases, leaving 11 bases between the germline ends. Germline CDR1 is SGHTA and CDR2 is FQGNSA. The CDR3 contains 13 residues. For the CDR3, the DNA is TGTGCCAGCAGCTTAACCCGACTAGGCGAGCAGTACTTC. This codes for CASSLTRLGEQYF.

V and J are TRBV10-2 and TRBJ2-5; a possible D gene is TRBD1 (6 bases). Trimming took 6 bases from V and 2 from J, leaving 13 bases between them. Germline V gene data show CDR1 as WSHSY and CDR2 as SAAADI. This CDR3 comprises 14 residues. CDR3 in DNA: TGCGCCAGCAGCCCCCCGGACAGACAAGAGACCCAGTACTTC. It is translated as CASSPPDRQETQYF.

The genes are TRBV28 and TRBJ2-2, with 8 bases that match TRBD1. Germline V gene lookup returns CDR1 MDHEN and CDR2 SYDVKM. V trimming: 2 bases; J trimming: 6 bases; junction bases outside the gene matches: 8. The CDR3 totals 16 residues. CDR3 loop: CASSLTPAGGPGELFF. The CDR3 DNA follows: TGTGCCAGCAGTTTAACCCCGGCAGGGGGCCCCGGGGAGCTGTTTTTT.